These T cell receptor beta chains were read from a single sample in a study of T cell changes during pregnancy in multiple sclerosis. TCRdb's table, derived via immunoSEQ multiplex PCR, lists solely in-frame clones and lacks some. Of 70,000 to 100,000 clones listed, 80% to 95% are singletons. Material: peripheral blood, obtained in the third trimester of pregnancy. The receptors here all came from a female donor in good health, enrolled as a control in a pregnancy study. Both conserved end residues are part of each CDR3. D genes are given only for firm matches. Rows may omit the clone size; those that give it use once, few, many or a size class.

size | J | length | D | V | CDR3 | DNA
. | TRBJ2-7 | 14 | TRBD1 | TRBV6-1 | CASSGSGQGYEQYF | TGTGCCAGCAGTGGCTCGGGACAGGGCTACGAGCAGTACTTC
. | TRBJ2-1 | 15 | TRBD2 | TRBV7-2 | CASSLLGGGGEAQFF | TGTGCCAGCAGCTTATTAGGCGGCGGGGGGGAAGCGCAGTTCTTC
once | TRBJ2-7 | 15 | TRBD2 | TRBV6-1 | CASSEASSGPYEQYF | TGTGCCAGCAGTGAAGCTTCTAGCGGGCCCTACGAGCAGTACTTC
. | TRBJ1-5 | 15 | TRBD1 | TRBV6-5 | CASSPDRGSNQPQHF | TGTGCCAGCAGCCCGGACAGGGGAAGCAATCAGCCCCAGCATTTT
few | TRBJ2-1 | 11 | . | TRBV30 | CAWSVVEGLFF | TGTGCCTGGAGTGTAGTGGAGGGACTGTTCTTC
. | TRBJ2-1 | 18 | . | TRBV2 | CASSGRAEGLVSYNEQFF | TGTGCCAGCAGTGGGAGGGCGGAGGGGTTGGTTTCCTACAATGAGCAGTTCTTC
. | TRBJ1-5 | 13 | . | TRBV28 | CASKGRVNQPQHF | TGTGCCAGCAAAGGGAGGGTCAATCAGCCCCAGCATTTT
. | TRBJ2-3 | 15 | . | TRBV6-4 | CASSPGGTSTDTQYF | TGTGCCAGCAGCCCCGGGGGGACAAGCACAGATACGCAGTATTTT
. | TRBJ1-1 | 15 | . | TRBV21-1 | CASTPLTGKDTEAFF | TGTGCCAGCACCCCTTTAACAGGGAAGGACACTGAAGCTTTCTTT
. | TRBJ1-1 | 16 | TRBD1 | TRBV5-1 | CASSLGGQELNTEAFF | TGCGCCAGCAGCTTGGGCGGACAGGAGCTGAACACTGAAGCTTTCTTT
. | TRBJ1-1 | 15 | . | TRBV19 | CASSIAGSMNTEAFF | TGTGCCAGTAGTATCGCAGGGTCTATGAACACTGAAGCTTTCTTT
. | TRBJ2-5 | 15 | . | TRBV5-6 | CASSPRRMGQETQYF | TGTGCCAGCAGCCCCCGGAGAATGGGCCAAGAGACCCAGTACTTC
. | TRBJ2-2 | 16 | . | TRBV9 | CASSVDRGWDTGELFF | TGTGCCAGCAGCGTAGATCGGGGGTGGGACACCGGGGAGCTGTTTTTT
. | TRBJ2-5 | 16 | TRBD2 | TRBV6-1 | CASSEASSGSLKTQYF | TGTGCCAGCAGTGAAGCGAGCAGCGGGAGTCTCAAGACCCAGTACTTC
. | TRBJ1-4 | 15 | . | TRBV6-5 | CASSYSAGASEKLFF | TGTGCCAGCAGTTACTCGGCAGGGGCTAGTGAAAAACTGTTTTTT
. | TRBJ1-1 | 14 | . | TRBV2 | CASSGWEGNTEAFF | TGTGCCAGCAGCGGTTGGGAGGGGAACACTGAAGCTTTCTTT
. | TRBJ2-1 | 15 | TRBD2 | TRBV5-1 | CASSWGTSSYNEQFF | TGCGCCAGCAGCTGGGGGACTAGCTCCTACAATGAGCAGTTCTTC
. | TRBJ1-1 | 14 | . | TRBV27 | CASSRLQANTEAFF | TGTGCCAGCAGTCGCCTACAGGCGAACACTGAAGCTTTCTTT
. | TRBJ2-1 | 12 | . | TRBV28 | CASSYYYNEQFF | TGTGCCAGCAGTTACTACTACAATGAGCAGTTCTTC
. | TRBJ1-4 | 15 | TRBD1 | TRBV5-1 | CASSSTGGRGEKLFF | TGCGCCAGCAGCTCGACAGGGGGAAGGGGTGAAAAACTGTTTTTT
. | TRBJ2-7 | 14 | TRBD1 | TRBV5-1 | CASSSGTGAYEQYF | TGCGCCAGCAGCTCGGGGACAGGGGCCTACGAGCAGTACTTC
. | TRBJ2-7 | 15 | TRBD2 | TRBV4-1 | CASSQASGGPYEQYF | TGCGCCAGCAGCCAAGCGTCGGGAGGCCCCTACGAGCAGTACTTC
. | TRBJ1-2 | 11 | . | TRBV20-1 | CSARSEGPYTF | TGCAGTGCTAGGTCGGAGGGTCCGTACACCTTC
. | TRBJ2-1 | 14 | . | TRBV27 | CASNGGSSYNEQFF | TGTGCCAGCAATGGGGGGAGCTCCTACAATGAGCAGTTCTTC
. | TRBJ1-6 | 11 | . | TRBV2 | CASSATGLLHF | TGTGCCAGCAGTGCGACAGGCCTACTCCACTTT
. | TRBJ2-5 | 14 | . | TRBV18 | CASSPSSTGETQYF | TGTGCCAGCTCACCCTCCAGTACCGGGGAGACCCAGTACTTC
. | TRBJ1-3 | 15 | . | TRBV2 | CASSGQHFSGNTIYF | TGTGCCAGCAGTGGACAGCATTTCTCTGGAAACACCATATATTTT
. | TRBJ1-4 | 16 | . | TRBV15 | CATSRTIPGSGEKLFF | TGTGCCACCAGCAGAACTATCCCGGGATCTGGTGAAAAACTGTTTTTT
. | TRBJ2-2 | 17 | TRBD1 | TRBV18 | CASSRLRGQGNTGELFF | TGTGCCAGCTCGCGTTTACGAGGACAGGGGAATACCGGGGAGCTGTTTTTT
. | TRBJ2-7 | 15 | TRBD2 | TRBV4-2 | CASSYTGDYRYEQYF | TGTGCCAGCAGCTACACGGGGGACTACCGCTACGAGCAGTACTTC
. | TRBJ2-3 | 11 | . | TRBV28 | CASSRGDTQYF | TGTGCCAGCAGCCGGGGGGATACGCAGTATTTT
. | TRBJ2-7 | 15 | TRBD2 | TRBV19 | CASSGSSGSFYEQYF | TGTGCCAGTAGTGGATCTAGCGGGAGTTTCTACGAGCAGTACTTC
. | TRBJ1-4 | 13 | . | TRBV6-5 | CASSYGSGEKLFF | TGTGCCAGCAGTTACGGGTCGGGGGAAAAACTGTTTTTT
. | TRBJ2-1 | 16 | TRBD2 | TRBV6-1 | CASSEILGGSYNEQFF | TGTGCCAGCAGTGAGATCCTGGGGGGGTCCTACAATGAGCAGTTCTTC
. | TRBJ1-4 | 15 | TRBD1 | TRBV18 | CASSPPGQDNEKLFF | TGTGCCAGCTCACCTCCGGGACAGGATAATGAAAAACTGTTTTTT